These 20 T cell receptor beta chains were sequenced from one sample in a study of blood T cell repertoires in COVID-19. TCRdb keeps only in-frame clones here, not all; method: immunoSEQ multiplex PCR. Of approximately 380,000 clones in the sample, 91% are singletons; the top ten hold about 0.83%. Specimen: PBMCs or T cells enriched from blood (not recorded which). The receptors were sampled from a woman aged 40 to 50 who had been exposed to COVID-19.

This chain joins TRBV4-3 and TRBJ2-7; the match to TRBD1 covers 8 bases. The CDR3 runs 15 residues. With V trimmed by 4 bases and J by 2 bases, 7 bases remained unmatched. The germline CDR1 and CDR2 sequences are LGHNA and YSLEER. In nucleotides, the CDR3 is TGCGCCAGCAGCCGGGGGACAGGTGGCGCCTACGAGCAGTACTTC. Amino acids: CASSRGTGGAYEQYF.

This chain connects TRBV11-2 to TRBJ1-1, with 12 nucleotides matching TRBD1. Germline V gene lookup returns CDR1 SGHAT and CDR2 FQNNGV. CDR3 length: 19 amino acids. The V and J ends lost 3 bases and 0 bases, in that order; junction bases with no gene match: 11. CDR3 sequence reads: CASSFLRFGTGGLNTEAFF. CDR3 nucleotides: TGTGCCAGCAGCTTTCTAAGGTTCGGGACAGGGGGCCTGAACACTGAAGCTTTCTTT.

The chain joins TRBV12-5 to TRBJ1-2; 7 nucleotides line up with TRBD1. There are 15 residues in the CDR3. Trimming removed 6 bases from V and 4 bases from J; junction bases left unmatched: 11. CDR1 and CDR2 (germline): LGHNT, FRNRAP. CDR3 loop: CASGVVRQGIYGYTF. CDR3 nucleotide sequence: TGTGCTAGTGGCGTTGTCAGACAGGGAATCTATGGCTACACCTTC.

V usage is TRBV10-3 and J usage is TRBJ1-2; the D gene is possibly TRBD1 (5 bases). The CDR3 sequence is 16 residues long. Germline-derived CDR1 and CDR2 are ENHRY and SYGVKD. Trimming removed 0 bases at V and 3 bases at J, with 14 bases between. This CDR3 is CAISESGGGSDYGYTF. DNA for the CDR3: TGTGCCATCAGTGAGTCGGGCGGGGGATCCGACTATGGCTACACCTTC.

V usage is TRBV19 and J usage is TRBJ2-7; 10 bases are shared with TRBD1. The CDR3 has 14 residues. J gave up 4 bases and V 4 bases, and 4 bases lay outside the gene matches. Germline V gene sequence: CDR1 LNHDA, CDR2 SQIVND (reference sequence). CDR3 amino acids: CASSTGTGAYEQYF. CDR3 sequence (DNA): TGTGCCAGTAGTACCGGGACAGGGGCATACGAGCAGTACTTC.

CDR3 residues: CSVVSPDTEAFF. The CDR3 region has the DNA TGCAGCGTTGTCTCTCCAGACACTGAAGCTTTCTTT. V usage is TRBV29-1 and J usage is TRBJ1-1; D is unclear. V lost 4 bases to trimming and J lost 3 bases, with 9 bases between them. The germline V gene has CDR1 SQVTM and CDR2 ANQGSEA. CDR3 size: 12 residues.

The V gene is TRBV5-4, the J gene TRBJ1-2; 7 positions agree with TRBD1. Germline V gene sequence: CDR1 SGHNT, CDR2 YYREEE (reference sequence). This CDR3 is built from 12 residues. V trimming: 1 base; J trimming: 13 bases; junction bases outside the gene matches: 7. CDR3 sequence reads: CASSLTRQGFTF. The CDR3 DNA follows: TGTGCCAGCAGCTTGACACGACAGGGATTCACCTTC.

The genes are TRBV5-1 and TRBJ2-1; D is perhaps TRBD2 (7 bases). This CDR3 is built from 15 residues. V shed 0 bases and J shed 5 bases, with 12 bases lying between them. The germline V gene encodes CDR1 SGHRS and CDR2 YFSETQ. The CDR3 protein is CASSLAAGAHNEQFF. The CDR3 nucleotides read TGCGCCAGCAGCTTGGCGGCGGGGGCCCACAATGAGCAGTTCTTC.

This chain links TRBV11-1 with TRBJ2-5, with 9 bases matching TRBD2. V lost 1 base, J lost 9 bases, and 9 bases stayed unmatched. Looked up from germline, CDR1 is SGHAT and CDR2 is FQDESV (reference sequence). This CDR3 has 15 residues. The CDR3 DNA reads TGTGCCAGCAGCTTAGATAGCGGGAGCCCCTCGGCCCAGTACTTC. Translating gives CASSLDSGSPSAQYF.

This clone was detected only once. The chain carries TRBV5-1 and TRBJ1-5; a weak D match, TRBD1 (6 bases). Germline lookup yields CDR1 SGHRS and CDR2 YFSETQ. The CDR3 covers 15 residues. V was trimmed by 0 bases and J by 3 bases, leaving 10 bases between them. The CDR3 sequence is CASSLAGHINQPQHF. CDR3 DNA: TGCGCCAGCAGCTTGGCGGGACATATCAATCAGCCCCAGCATTTT.

The V call is TRBV4-3, the J call TRBJ2-1; 13 nucleotides match TRBD2. Germline CDR1 reads LGHNA; CDR2 reads YSLEER. V gave up 2 bases and J gave up 8 bases; unmatched junction bases: 9. The CDR3 loop spans 17 amino acids. CDR3 in amino acids: CASSQLVLAGGADEQFF. In nucleotides, the CDR3 is TGCGCCAGCAGCCAACTAGTACTAGCGGGAGGGGCGGATGAGCAGTTCTTC.

V is TRBV12-5 and J is TRBJ1-3, with 9 nucleotides matching TRBD1. Trimming took 2 bases from V and 2 from J; bases not matched to a gene: 4. This CDR3 spans 16 amino acids. Germline V gene sequence: CDR1 LGHNT, CDR2 FRNRAP. The CDR3 bases are TGTGCTAGTGGTTTGCCCTGGACAGGGGCTGGAAACACCATATATTTT. It yields the protein CASGLPWTGAGNTIYF.

The rearrangement joins TRBV10-3 to TRBJ1-5, with TRBD1 identical over 7 bases. The CDR3 extends over 14 amino acids. The V segment lost 0 bases and the J segment 6 bases; nucleotides outside the gene matches: 2. CDR1 and CDR2 (germline): ENHRY, SYGVKD. The CDR3 protein is CAISESEGAQPQHF. CDR3 coding DNA: TGTGCCATCAGTGAGTCAGAGGGGGCTCAGCCCCAGCATTTT.

This sequence joins TRBV30 and TRBJ2-5, with TRBD1 identical over 8 bases. V lost 7 bases to trimming and J lost 4 bases; unmatched junction nucleotides: 5. The germline CDR1 and CDR2 sequences are GTSNPN and SVGIG (reference sequence). The CDR3 consists of 12 residues. Written as DNA, the CDR3 is TGTGCCTTGGACAGGGAGAGAGAGACCCAGTACTTC. It codes for CALDRERETQYF.

The chain employs TRBV6-5 and TRBJ1-1, with 7 bases matching TRBD1. Trimming removed 6 bases from V and 5 bases from J; junction bases left unmatched: 6. Germline V lookup: CDR1 MNHEY, CDR2 SVGAGI. This CDR3 contains 13 residues. CDR3 DNA sequence: TGTGCCAGCAGCCACAGGGGAGGTACTGAAGCTTTCTTT. It yields the protein CASSHRGGTEAFF.

The rearrangement joins TRBV3-1 (or the pseudogene TRBV3-2) to TRBJ1-1; perhaps TRBD1 as D (6 bases). The CDR3 length is 12 residues. Between the trimmed V and J ends, which lost 1 base and 11 bases, there was a span of 11 bases. The germline V gene encodes CDR1 LGHDT and CDR2 YNNKEL (reference sequence). CDR3 DNA: TGTGCCAGCAGCCAAGTACAGGGAGGGGCTTTCTTT. Residues: CASSQVQGGAFF.

The chain links TRBV30 to TRBJ2-7; 10 bases are a match to TRBD1. Trimming removed 2 bases from V and 0 bases from J; junction bases left unmatched: 4. The CDR3 is made up of 15 amino acids. CDR1 and CDR2 (germline): GTSNPN, SVGIG (reference sequence). The CDR3 DNA follows: TGTGCCTGGAGTCCCGGACAGGGGGGCTCCTACGAGCAGTACTTC. Encoded protein: CAWSPGQGGSYEQYF.

The rearrangement joins TRBV9 to TRBJ1-2, with 8 bases fitting TRBD1. After removal of 2 bases from V and 2 bases from J, the junction contained 5 bases not matched to a gene. Germline CDR1 reads SGDLS; CDR2 reads YYNGEE. The CDR3 loop spans 15 amino acids. CDR3 sequence (DNA): TGTGCCAGCAGCGTCGGGACAGGCTTCAACTATGGCTACACCTTC. Its protein product is CASSVGTGFNYGYTF. The entire variable domain, with the rest obtained from reference TRBV9 and TRBJ1-2, is as follows: DSGVTQTPKHLITATGQRVTLRCSPRSGDLSVYWYQQSLDQGLQFLIQYYNGEERAKGNILERFSAQQFPDLHSELNLSSLELGDSALYFCASSVGTGFNYGYTFGSGTRLTVV.

The gene calls are TRBV5-1 and TRBJ2-6; TRBD1 agrees at 11 bases. V lost 0 bases and J lost 2; bases outside the gene matches: 7. This CDR3 has 19 amino acids. CDR1 and CDR2 from the germline V gene are SGHRS and YFSETQ. Written as DNA, the CDR3 is TGCGCCAGCAGCTTGGGAGGACAGGGGGCTGTCACTGGGGCCAACGTCCTGACTTTC. Translated, it gives CASSLGGQGAVTGANVLTF. Variable domain in full (rest from reference TRBV5-1 and TRBJ2-6): KAGVTQTPRYLIKTRGQQVTLSCSPISGHRSVSWYQQTPGQGLQFLFEYFSETQRNKGNFPGRFSGRQFSNSRSEMNVSTLELGDSALYLCASSLGGQGAVTGANVLTFGAGSRLTVL.

As for this clone: This sample includes further DNA sequences coding for the same CDR3. The genes are TRBV5-4 and TRBJ2-5, with 11 positions matching TRBD1. This CDR3 is 15 amino acids long. Germline V gene data show CDR1 as SGHNT and CDR2 as YYREEE (reference sequence). V lost 2 bases to trimming and J lost 2 bases; unmatched junction nucleotides: 2. The CDR3 region is CASSFRDRGQETQYF. The DNA for the CDR3 is TGTGCCAGCAGCTTTAGGGACAGGGGGCAAGAGACCCAGTACTTC.